The present TCR beta chain was sequenced within a study of a mutant IDH1 vaccine in newly diagnosed glioma. Notes on this clone: Its matching antigen is unknown.

The V gene's germline CDR1 is SEHNR and CDR2 FQNEAQ (reference sequence). This CDR3 spans 17 amino acids. V gave up 0 bases and J gave up 5 bases; unmatched junction bases: 8. The table came from immunoSEQ multiplex PCR; TCRdb's copy has only in-frame clones and leaves some out. Of tens of thousands of clones listed, more than 85% are singletons. The time point denotes: week 5, during vaccination. What each vaccine dose contained was 300 ug of mutant IDH1 20-mer peptide, accompanied by topical imiquimod. The specimen was PBMCs, collected from a glioma patient whose treatment included an IDH1 peptide vaccine. The chain joins TRBV7-9 to TRBJ2-5; 11 bases align to TRBD2. The receptor was isolated from a woman aged 45-59 years with glioma. DNA of the CDR3: TGTGCCAGCAGCTTAGCGGTAGCGGGAGGGCCGAGGGAGACCCAGTACTTC. This gives the protein CASSLAVAGGPRETQYF. The complete variable domain, with remaining parts taken from reference TRBV7-9 and TRBJ2-5, reads DTGVSQNPRHKITKRGQNVTFRCDPISEHNRLYWYRQTLGQGPEFLTYFQNEAQLEKSRLLSDRFSAERPKGSFSTLEIQRTEQGDSAMYLCASSLAVAGGPRETQYFGPGTRLLVL.